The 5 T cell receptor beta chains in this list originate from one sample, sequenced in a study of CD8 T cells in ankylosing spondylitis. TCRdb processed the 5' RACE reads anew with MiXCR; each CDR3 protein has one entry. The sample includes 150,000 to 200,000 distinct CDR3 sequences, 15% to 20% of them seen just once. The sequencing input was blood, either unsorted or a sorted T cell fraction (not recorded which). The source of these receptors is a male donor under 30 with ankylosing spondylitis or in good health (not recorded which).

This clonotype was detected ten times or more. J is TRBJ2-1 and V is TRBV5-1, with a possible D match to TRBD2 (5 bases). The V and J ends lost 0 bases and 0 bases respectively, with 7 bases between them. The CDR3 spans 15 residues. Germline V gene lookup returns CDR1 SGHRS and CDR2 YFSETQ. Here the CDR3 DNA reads TGCGCCAGCAGCTTGGGGCTAGCCTCCTACAATGAGCAGTTCTTC. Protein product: CASSLGLASYNEQFF.

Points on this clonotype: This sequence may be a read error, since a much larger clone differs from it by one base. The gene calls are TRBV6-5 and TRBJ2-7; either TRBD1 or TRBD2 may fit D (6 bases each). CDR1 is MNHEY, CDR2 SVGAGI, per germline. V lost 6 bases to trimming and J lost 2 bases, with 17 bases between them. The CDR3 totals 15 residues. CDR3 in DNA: TGTGCCAGCAGCCCCCAGAGGGGGGTTGCCTACGAGCAGTACTTC. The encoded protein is CASSPQRGVAYEQYF.

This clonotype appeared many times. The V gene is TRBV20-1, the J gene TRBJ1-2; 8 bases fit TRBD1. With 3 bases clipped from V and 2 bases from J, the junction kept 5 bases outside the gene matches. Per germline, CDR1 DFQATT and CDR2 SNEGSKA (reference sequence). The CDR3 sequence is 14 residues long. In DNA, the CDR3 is TGCAGTGCTAGTGTAGACAGGGGAAACTATGGCTACACCTTC. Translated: CSASVDRGNYGYTF.

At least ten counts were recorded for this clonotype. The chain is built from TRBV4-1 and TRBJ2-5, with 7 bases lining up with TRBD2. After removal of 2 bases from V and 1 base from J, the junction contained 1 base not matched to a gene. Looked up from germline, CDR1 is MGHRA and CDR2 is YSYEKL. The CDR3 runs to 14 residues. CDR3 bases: TGCGCCAGCAGCCAACCTAGCGGCCAAGAGACCCAGTACTTC. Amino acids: CASSQPSGQETQYF.

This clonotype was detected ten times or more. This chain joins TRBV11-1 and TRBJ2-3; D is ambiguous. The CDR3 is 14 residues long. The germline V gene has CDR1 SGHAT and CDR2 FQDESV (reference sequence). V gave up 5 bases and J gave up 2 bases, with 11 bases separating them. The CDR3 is CASSPPANTDTQYF. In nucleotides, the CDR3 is TGTGCCAGCAGCCCCCCAGCGAACACAGATACGCAGTATTTT.